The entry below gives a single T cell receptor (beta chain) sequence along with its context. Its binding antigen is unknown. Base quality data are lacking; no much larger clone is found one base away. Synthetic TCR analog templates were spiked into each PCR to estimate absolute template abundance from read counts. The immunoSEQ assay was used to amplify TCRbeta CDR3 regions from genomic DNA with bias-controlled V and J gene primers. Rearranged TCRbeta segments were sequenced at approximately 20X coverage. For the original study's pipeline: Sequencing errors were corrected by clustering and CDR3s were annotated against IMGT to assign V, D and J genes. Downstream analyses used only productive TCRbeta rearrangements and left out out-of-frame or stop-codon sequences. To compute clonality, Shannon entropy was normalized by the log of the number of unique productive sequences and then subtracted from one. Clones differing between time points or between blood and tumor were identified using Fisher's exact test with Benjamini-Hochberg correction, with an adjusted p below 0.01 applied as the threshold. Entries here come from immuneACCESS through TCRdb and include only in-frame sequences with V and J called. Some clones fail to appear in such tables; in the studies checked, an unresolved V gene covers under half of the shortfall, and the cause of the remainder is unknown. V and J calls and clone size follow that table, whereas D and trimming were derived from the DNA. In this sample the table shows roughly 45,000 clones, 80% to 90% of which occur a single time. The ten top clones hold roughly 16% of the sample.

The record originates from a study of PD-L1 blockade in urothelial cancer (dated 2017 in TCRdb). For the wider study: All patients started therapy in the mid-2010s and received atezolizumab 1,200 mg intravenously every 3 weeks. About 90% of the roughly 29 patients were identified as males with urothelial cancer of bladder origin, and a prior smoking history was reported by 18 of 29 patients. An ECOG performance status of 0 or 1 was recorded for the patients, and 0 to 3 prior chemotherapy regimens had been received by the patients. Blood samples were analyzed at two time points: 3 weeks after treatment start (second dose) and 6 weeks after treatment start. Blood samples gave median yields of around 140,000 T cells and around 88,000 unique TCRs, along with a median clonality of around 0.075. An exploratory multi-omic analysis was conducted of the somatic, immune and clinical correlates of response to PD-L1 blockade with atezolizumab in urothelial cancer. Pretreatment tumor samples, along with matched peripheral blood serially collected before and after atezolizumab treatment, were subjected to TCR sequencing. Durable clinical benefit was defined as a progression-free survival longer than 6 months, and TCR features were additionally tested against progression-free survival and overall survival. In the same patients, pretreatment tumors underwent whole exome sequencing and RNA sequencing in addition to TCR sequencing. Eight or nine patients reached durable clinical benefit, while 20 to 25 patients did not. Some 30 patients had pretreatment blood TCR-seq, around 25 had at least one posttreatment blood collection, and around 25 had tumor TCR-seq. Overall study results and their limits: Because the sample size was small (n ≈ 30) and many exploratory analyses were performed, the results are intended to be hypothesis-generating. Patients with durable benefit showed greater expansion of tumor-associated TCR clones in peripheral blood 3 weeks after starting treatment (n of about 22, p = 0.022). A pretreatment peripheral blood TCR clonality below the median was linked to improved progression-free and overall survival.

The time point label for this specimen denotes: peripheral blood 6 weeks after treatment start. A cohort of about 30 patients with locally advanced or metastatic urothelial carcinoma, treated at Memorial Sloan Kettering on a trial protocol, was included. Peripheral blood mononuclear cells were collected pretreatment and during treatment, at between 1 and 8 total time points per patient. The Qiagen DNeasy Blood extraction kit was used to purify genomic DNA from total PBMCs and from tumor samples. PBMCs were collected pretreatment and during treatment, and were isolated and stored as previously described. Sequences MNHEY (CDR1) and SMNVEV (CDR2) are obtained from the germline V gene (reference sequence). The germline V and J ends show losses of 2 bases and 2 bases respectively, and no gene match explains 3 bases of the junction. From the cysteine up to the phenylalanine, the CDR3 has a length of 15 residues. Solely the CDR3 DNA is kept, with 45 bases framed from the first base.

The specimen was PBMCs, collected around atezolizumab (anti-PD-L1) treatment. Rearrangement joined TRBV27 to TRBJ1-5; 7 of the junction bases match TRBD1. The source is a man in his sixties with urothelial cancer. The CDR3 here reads CASSLRQGGNQPQHF. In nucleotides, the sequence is TGTGCCAGCAGTTTAAGGCAGGGGGGCAATCAGCCCCAGCATTTT.